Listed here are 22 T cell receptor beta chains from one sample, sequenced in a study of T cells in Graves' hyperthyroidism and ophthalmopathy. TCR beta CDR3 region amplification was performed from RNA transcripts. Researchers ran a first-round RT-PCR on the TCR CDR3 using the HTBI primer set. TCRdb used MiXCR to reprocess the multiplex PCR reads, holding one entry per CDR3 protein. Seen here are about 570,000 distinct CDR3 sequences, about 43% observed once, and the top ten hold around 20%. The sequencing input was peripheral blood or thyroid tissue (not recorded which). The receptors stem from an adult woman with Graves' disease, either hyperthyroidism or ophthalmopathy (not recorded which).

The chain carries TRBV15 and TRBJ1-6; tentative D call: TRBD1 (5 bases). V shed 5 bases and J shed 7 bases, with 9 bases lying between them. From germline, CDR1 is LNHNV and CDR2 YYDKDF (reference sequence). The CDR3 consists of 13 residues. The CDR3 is CATSGRANSPLHF. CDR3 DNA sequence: TGTGCCACCAGCGGCAGGGCGAATTCACCCCTCCACTTT.

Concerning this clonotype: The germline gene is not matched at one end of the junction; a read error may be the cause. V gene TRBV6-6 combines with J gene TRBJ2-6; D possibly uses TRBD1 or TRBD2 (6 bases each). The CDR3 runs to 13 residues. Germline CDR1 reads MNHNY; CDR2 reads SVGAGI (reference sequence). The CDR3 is CASTRGLVNTEAF. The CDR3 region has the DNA TGTGCCAGCACCAGGGGACTGGTGAACACTGAAGCTTTC.

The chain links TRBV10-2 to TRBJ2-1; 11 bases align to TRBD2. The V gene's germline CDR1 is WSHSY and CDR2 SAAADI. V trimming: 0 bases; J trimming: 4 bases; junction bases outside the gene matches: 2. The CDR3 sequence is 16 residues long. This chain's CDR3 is CASSESRTSGYNEQFF. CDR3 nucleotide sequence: TGCGCCAGCAGTGAGTCAAGGACTAGCGGGTACAATGAGCAGTTCTTC.

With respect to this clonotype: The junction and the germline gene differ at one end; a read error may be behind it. Here the CDR3 DNA reads TGTGCCAGCAGTGAAGAGGGAGAGGGGCGGGACGAGCAGTGCTTC. Translation: CASSEEGEGRDEQCF. The genes are TRBV10-3 and TRBJ2-7, with D maybe TRBD2 (6 bases). Germline-derived CDR1 and CDR2 are ENHRY and SYGVKD. CDR3 size: 15 residues.

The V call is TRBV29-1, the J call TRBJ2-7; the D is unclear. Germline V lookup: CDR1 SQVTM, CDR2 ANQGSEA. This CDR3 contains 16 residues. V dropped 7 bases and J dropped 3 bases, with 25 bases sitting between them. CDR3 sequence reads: CSALVDLVETRYEQYF. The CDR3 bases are TGCAGCGCCCTAGTGGACCTGGTGGAGACTCGCTACGAGCAGTACTTC.

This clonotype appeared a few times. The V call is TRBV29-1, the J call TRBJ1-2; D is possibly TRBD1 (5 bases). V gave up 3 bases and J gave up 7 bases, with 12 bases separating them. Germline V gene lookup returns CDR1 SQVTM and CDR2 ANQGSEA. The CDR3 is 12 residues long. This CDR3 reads CSVEGRAFGYTF. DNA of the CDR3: TGCAGCGTTGAGGGCAGGGCGTTTGGCTACACCTTC.

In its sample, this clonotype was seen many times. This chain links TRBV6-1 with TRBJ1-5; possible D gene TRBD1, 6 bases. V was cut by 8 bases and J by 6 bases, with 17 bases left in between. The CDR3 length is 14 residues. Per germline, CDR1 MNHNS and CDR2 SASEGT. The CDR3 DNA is TGTGCCAGCGAGGGAGGGGGTGGCCCTCAGCCCCAGCATTTT. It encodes CASEGGGGPQPQHF.

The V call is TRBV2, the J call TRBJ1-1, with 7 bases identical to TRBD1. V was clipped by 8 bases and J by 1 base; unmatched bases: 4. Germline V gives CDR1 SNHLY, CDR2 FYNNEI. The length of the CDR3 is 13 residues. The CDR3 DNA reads TGTGCCAGCTGGGGGACAGCGAACACTGAAGCTTTCTTT. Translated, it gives CASWGTANTEAFF.

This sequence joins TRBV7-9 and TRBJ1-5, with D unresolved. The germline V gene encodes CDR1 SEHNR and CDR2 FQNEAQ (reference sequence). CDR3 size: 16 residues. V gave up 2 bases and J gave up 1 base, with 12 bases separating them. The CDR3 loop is CASSLPRTLSNQPQHF. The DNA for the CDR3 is TGTGCCAGCAGCTTACCCAGGACCCTCAGCAATCAGCCCCAGCATTTT.

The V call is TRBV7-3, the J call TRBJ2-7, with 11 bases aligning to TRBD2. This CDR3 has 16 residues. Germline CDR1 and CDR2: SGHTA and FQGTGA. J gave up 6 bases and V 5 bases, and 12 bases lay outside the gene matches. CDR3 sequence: CASSQMPTSGTREQYF. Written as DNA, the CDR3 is TGTGCCAGCAGCCAGATGCCGACTAGCGGGACACGCGAGCAGTACTTC.

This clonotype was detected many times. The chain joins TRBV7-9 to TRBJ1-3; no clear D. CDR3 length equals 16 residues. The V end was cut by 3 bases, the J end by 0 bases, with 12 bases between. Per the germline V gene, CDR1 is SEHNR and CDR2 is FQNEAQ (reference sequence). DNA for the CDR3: TGTGCCAGCAGCTTCAGTTTCCGGGACTCTGGAAACACCATATATTTT. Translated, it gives CASSFSFRDSGNTIYF.

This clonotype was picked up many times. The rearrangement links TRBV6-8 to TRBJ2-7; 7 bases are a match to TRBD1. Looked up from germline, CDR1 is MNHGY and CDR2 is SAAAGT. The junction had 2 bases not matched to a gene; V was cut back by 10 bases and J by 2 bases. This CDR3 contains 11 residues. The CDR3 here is CATTGTYEQYF. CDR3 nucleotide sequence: TGTGCCACGACAGGGACCTACGAGCAGTACTTC.

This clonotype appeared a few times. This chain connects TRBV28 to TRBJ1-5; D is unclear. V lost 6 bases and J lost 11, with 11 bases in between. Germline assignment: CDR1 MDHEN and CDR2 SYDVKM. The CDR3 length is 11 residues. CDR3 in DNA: TGTGCCAGCAGAGAGAGGTCGGCCCAGCATTTT. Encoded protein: CASRERSAQHF.

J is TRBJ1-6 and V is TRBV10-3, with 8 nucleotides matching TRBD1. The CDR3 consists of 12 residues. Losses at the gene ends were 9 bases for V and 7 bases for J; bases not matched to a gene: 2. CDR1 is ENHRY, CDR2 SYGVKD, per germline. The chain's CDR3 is CAIQGANSPLHF. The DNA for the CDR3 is TGTGCCATTCAGGGGGCGAATTCACCCCTCCACTTT.

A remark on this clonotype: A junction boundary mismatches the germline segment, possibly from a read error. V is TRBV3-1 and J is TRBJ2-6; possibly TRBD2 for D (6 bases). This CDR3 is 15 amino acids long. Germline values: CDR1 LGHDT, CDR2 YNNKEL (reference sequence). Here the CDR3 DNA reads TGTGCCAGCAGCCCTTGGGACTCTGGGACCAACGTCCTGACTTTC. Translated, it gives CASSPWDSGTNVLTF.

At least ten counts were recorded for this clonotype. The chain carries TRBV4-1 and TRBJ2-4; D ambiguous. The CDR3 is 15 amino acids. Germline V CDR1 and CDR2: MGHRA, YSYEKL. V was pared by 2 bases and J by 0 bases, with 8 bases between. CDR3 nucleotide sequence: TGCGCCAGCAGCCAACCGGTCCTAGCCAAAAACATTCAGTACTTC. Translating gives CASSQPVLAKNIQYF.

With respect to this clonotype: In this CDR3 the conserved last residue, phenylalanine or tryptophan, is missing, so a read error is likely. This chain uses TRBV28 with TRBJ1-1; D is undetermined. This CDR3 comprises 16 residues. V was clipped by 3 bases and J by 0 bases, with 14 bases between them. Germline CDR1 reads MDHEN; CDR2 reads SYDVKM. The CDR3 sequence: CASSLAGAGVNTEAFL. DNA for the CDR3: TGTGCCAGCAGTTTGGCCGGAGCAGGAGTGAACACTGAAGCTTTCCTT.

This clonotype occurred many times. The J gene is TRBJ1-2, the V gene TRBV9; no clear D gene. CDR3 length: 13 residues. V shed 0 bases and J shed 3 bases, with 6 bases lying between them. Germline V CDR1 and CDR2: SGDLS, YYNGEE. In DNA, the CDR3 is TGTGCCAGCAGCGTAGGGCAGCACTATGGCTACACCTTC. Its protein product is CASSVGQHYGYTF.

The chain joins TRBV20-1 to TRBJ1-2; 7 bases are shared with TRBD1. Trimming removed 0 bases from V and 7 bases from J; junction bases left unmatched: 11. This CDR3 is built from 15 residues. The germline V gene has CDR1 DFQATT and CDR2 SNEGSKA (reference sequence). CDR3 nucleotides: TGCAGTGCTAGAGAGGAGGGGGACAGCTCCGTTGGCTACACCTTC. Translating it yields CSAREEGDSSVGYTF.

CDR3 nucleotide sequence: TGTGAGGACAGCCAAGTTGGGACAAGCACAGATACGCAGTATTTT. Translated: CEDSQVGTSTDTQYF. V usage is TRBV14 and J usage is TRBJ2-3, with D perhaps TRBD1 (6 bases). CDR3 length: 15 amino acids. The germline CDR1 and CDR2 sequences are SGHDN and FVKESK.

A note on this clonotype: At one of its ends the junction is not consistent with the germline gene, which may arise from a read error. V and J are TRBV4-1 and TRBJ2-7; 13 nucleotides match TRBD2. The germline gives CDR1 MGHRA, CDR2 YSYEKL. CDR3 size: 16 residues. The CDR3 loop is CASSLAGTSGIDEQYF. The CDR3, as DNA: TGTGCCAGCAGCTTAGCCGGGACTAGCGGGATAGACGAGCAGTACTTC.

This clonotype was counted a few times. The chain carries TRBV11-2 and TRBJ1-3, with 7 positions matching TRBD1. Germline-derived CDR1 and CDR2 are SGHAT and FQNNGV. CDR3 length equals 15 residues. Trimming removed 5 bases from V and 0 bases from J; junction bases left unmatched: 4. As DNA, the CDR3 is TGTGCCAGCAGCGTGACAGGGATCTCTGGAAACACCATATATTTT. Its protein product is CASSVTGISGNTIYF.